This TCR beta chain emerged from a study of T cells after yellow fever vaccination. Trimming left V 5 bases short and J 4 bases short, with 6 bases between. Germline V CDR1 and CDR2: MNHEY, SVGEGT. The CDR3 covers 11 residues. MiXCR, run by TCRdb on the 5' RACE reads, gives a single entry per CDR3 protein. This table has a few hundred thousand distinct CDR3 sequences, roughly a fifth appearing once. There are many counts of this clonotype. This specimen was PBMCs, taken 15 days after the yellow fever booster vaccination. The genes are TRBV6-2 or TRBV6-3 and TRBJ2-7; the D is unclear. This receptor was identified in a man aged 30-40 years who received the YFV17D yellow fever vaccine. In DNA, the CDR3 is TGTGCCAGCAGTATAGCTTACGAGCAGTACTTC. Its protein product is CASSIAYEQYF.